By frequency in the sample, the clone carrying this TCR beta chain is medium-sized. These data are taken from a study of spatial heterogeneity in lung cancer. Time point specified: sample taken at primary tumor resection. Unsorted whole RNA samples from tumor, nontumor lung or frozen PBMC were sequenced. The donors were approximately 65 patients with non-small cell lung cancer that was early-stage and untreated. TCRdb re-called the 5' RACE reads through MiXCR, storing one row per CDR3 protein. The table includes about 10,000 distinct CDR3 sequences, nearly 4% detected once. The germline V gene has CDR1 LNHDA and CDR2 SQIVND (reference sequence). The CDR3 is 14 amino acids. With 6 bases removed from V and 3 bases from J, the gap between germline ends came to 12 bases.

This TCR was recovered from a male donor with early-stage non-small cell lung cancer. Sample: normal lung tissue next to the tumor, taken at surgery. The chain links TRBV19 to TRBJ1-5; no firm D call. The CDR3 loop is CASRYQHNNQPQHF. The CDR3 region has the DNA TGTGCCAGTAGGTATCAACACAACAATCAGCCCCAGCATTTT. The entire variable domain, with the rest obtained from reference TRBV19 and TRBJ1-5, is as follows: DGGITQSPKYLFRKEGQNVTLSCEQNLNHDAMYWYRQDPGQGLRLIYYSQIVNDFQKGDIAEGYSVSREKKESFPLTVTSAQKNPTAFYLCASRYQHNNQPQHFGDGTRLSIL.